These 6 T cell receptor beta chains originate from one sample sequenced in a study of blood T cells in healthy people across ages. The authors ran a second PCR of about 6 to 11 cycles using a sample-barcoded 5' primer and a J-beta primer mix. From the 5' RACE reads, TCRdb called clonotypes with MiXCR, one entry per CDR3 protein. The table records fewer than 1,200,000 distinct CDR3 sequences, roughly 24% of them present only once. Another study also made use of these data, one on T cells of mothers and their children.

The material sequenced was blood. These receptors came from a girl under 10 years old in good health.

The V call is TRBV6-6, the J call TRBJ1-2, with D uncertain. V lost 0 bases, J lost 10 bases, and 15 bases lay in between. Germline CDR1 reads MNHNY; CDR2 reads SVGAGI (reference sequence). CDR3 length: 14 amino acids. CDR3 in DNA: TGTGCCAGCAGTTACTCGACAACTACAGATTTCTACACCTTC. Translating it yields CASSYSTTTDFYTF.

This clonotype was recorded a few times. This sequence joins TRBV20-1 and TRBJ2-3; D is uncertain. The CDR3 consists of 13 residues. V lost 3 bases, J lost 5 bases, and 12 bases lay in between. Germline V CDR1 and CDR2: DFQATT, SNEGSKA (reference sequence). The CDR3 here is CSASSARRDTQYF. CDR3 bases: TGCAGTGCTAGTAGTGCCCGCCGAGATACGCAGTATTTT.

The V and J genes are TRBV20-1 and TRBJ2-3; 10 nucleotides align to TRBD1. The trim removed 5 bases at V and 0 bases at J, leaving 11 bases unmatched. The CDR3 is made up of 17 amino acids. Germline lookup yields CDR1 DFQATT and CDR2 SNEGSKA (reference sequence). CDR3 sequence reads: CSASPAGTGASTDTQYF. The CDR3 bases are TGCAGTGCTTCACCTGCCGGGACAGGGGCTAGCACAGATACGCAGTATTTT.

V is TRBV28 and J is TRBJ1-1, with 7 bases aligning to TRBD1. CDR3 length: 15 residues. Trimming cost V 4 bases and J 0 bases; bases outside gene matches: 5. CDR1 and CDR2 from the germline V gene are MDHEN and SYDVKM. The CDR3 DNA reads as TGTGCCAGCAGTTCGTCCGGGACAGTGAACACTGAAGCTTTCTTT. This sequence encodes CASSSSGTVNTEAFF.

V is TRBV29-1 and J is TRBJ2-6; the D gene is possibly TRBD1 (6 bases). This CDR3 has 18 amino acids. Trimming left V 4 bases short and J 0 bases short, with 19 bases between. Per germline, CDR1 SQVTM and CDR2 ANQGSEA. CDR3 coding DNA: TGCAGCGTTGTCCATAGGACCAGGGGCTACTCTGGGGCCAACGTCCTGACTTTC. It is translated as CSVVHRTRGYSGANVLTF.

The rearrangement joins TRBV12-3 or TRBV12-4 to TRBJ2-5, with 8 bases lining up with TRBD1. The CDR3 spans 14 residues. The J segment lost 5 bases and the V segment lost 6 bases, leaving 8 bases of the junction unmatched. The CDR3 DNA is TGTGCCAGCAGACCGCCGGACAGGGCCGAGACCCAGTACTTC. Its protein product is CASRPPDRAETQYF.